A single sample is the source of the 20 T cell receptor beta chains below, sequenced in a study of T-cell reconstitution after alpha-beta-depleted transplantation in children. The authors prepared the TCRbeta library with unique molecular identifiers. Each CDR3 protein is one row after TCRdb ran MiXCR on the PCR reads. The sample records 190,000 or so distinct CDR3 sequences, 13% to 15% being singletons. The input for sequencing was PBMCs from the stem cell graft donor, taken from the stem cell graft. These receptors came from a human donor who donated a stem cell graft to a child with acute lymphoblastic leukemia.

This clonotype was seen ten or more times. The rearrangement joins TRBV18 to TRBJ1-4; D ambiguous. The CDR3 spans 15 residues. V was clipped by 0 bases and J by 3 bases, with 8 bases between them. Per the germline V gene, CDR1 is KGHSH and CDR2 is LQKENI. CDR3: CASSPPEGSNEKLFF. Written as DNA, the CDR3 is TGTGCCAGCTCACCACCGGAGGGCTCTAATGAAAAACTGTTTTTT.

This clonotype was detected many times. The V gene is TRBV30, the J gene TRBJ2-2, with TRBD1 as a possible D gene (5 bases). The ends were cut back, 4 bases at V and 2 bases at J, with 11 bases in the middle. The germline V gene encodes CDR1 GTSNPN and CDR2 SVGIG (reference sequence). This CDR3 has 14 amino acids. The chain's CDR3 is CAWKGQPNTGELFF. CDR3 DNA sequence: TGTGCCTGGAAGGGGCAGCCTAACACCGGGGAGCTGTTTTTT.

This clonotype showed up many times. V usage is TRBV12-3 or TRBV12-4 and J usage is TRBJ1-2; TRBD1 might be the D (6 bases). CDR3 size: 13 residues. V shed 1 base and J shed 5 bases, with 8 bases lying between them. In DNA form, the CDR3 reads TGTGCCAGCAGTTTAGGCAGGGGTTATGGCTACACCTTC. Protein: CASSLGRGYGYTF.

In this sample, this clonotype turned up many times. V and J are TRBV20-1 and TRBJ2-3, with D tentatively TRBD1 or TRBD2 (6 bases each). V was shortened by 5 bases and J by 1 base, with 16 bases between the two germline ends. Germline V gives CDR1 DFQATT, CDR2 SNEGSKA (reference sequence). The CDR3 runs 15 residues. This CDR3 is CSALEGGVGTDTQYF. The CDR3, as DNA: TGCAGTGCTCTAGAGGGGGGAGTGGGCACAGATACGCAGTATTTT.

This chain uses TRBV5-4 with TRBJ2-3; TRBD2 is a possible D gene (5 bases). This CDR3 contains 13 residues. Germline CDR1 reads SGHNT; CDR2 reads YYREEE (reference sequence). With 4 bases removed from V and 6 bases from J, the gap between germline ends came to 12 bases. The CDR3 region has the DNA TGTGCCAGCAGCCCAGCGGATTGGGATACGCAGTATTTT. It yields the protein CASSPADWDTQYF.

Worth noting for this clonotype: A much larger clone lies one base from this, so it may be a read error. No conserved phenylalanine or tryptophan ends this CDR3, so it is likely a read error. The chain recombines TRBV20-1 with TRBJ2-1; D not certain. Germline CDR1 is DFQATT and CDR2 is SNEGSKA (reference sequence). Trimming took 3 bases from V and 0 from J, leaving 9 bases between them. This CDR3 region has 14 residues. The CDR3 protein is CSARIGYSYNEQFY. CDR3 nucleotide sequence: TGCAGTGCTAGGATCGGGTACTCCTACAATGAGCAGTTCTAC.

This clonotype was counted many times. V and J are TRBV12-3 or TRBV12-4 and TRBJ1-1; TRBD1 might be the D (6 bases). V lost 6 bases, J lost 11 bases, and 19 bases lay in between. The CDR3 runs to 13 residues. Here the CDR3 reads CASRTQIQGGAFF. The CDR3 DNA is TGTGCCAGCAGAACTCAAATACAGGGAGGGGCTTTCTTT.

The genes are TRBV6-2 or TRBV6-3 and TRBJ1-2; D unclear. With 3 bases removed from V and 2 bases from J, the gap between germline ends came to 10 bases. The CDR3 is 14 residues long. Germline CDR1 MNHEY, CDR2 SVGEGT. The CDR3 coding sequence is TGTGCCAGCAGTTATCAGTTGGGAAACTATGGCTACACCTTC. Translation: CASSYQLGNYGYTF.

This clonotype showed up many times. The chain joins TRBV5-5 to TRBJ2-2, with TRBD1 matching 8 bases. The germline gives CDR1 SGHKS, CDR2 YYEKEE (reference sequence). The CDR3 is 15 amino acids. J lost 3 bases, V lost 2 bases, and 3 bases had no gene match. The CDR3 sequence is CASSLMGQDTGELFF. The CDR3 DNA follows: TGTGCCAGCAGCTTAATGGGACAGGACACCGGGGAGCTGTTTTTT.

The rearrangement links TRBV6-6 to TRBJ2-2; D uncertain. Trimming shortened V by 8 bases and J by 0 bases, and 10 bases separated the two germline ends. CDR1 and CDR2 from the germline V gene are MNHNY and SVGAGI (reference sequence). The CDR3 spans 14 residues. In nucleotides, the CDR3 is TGTGCCAGCGAAAGCAGAGCGAACACCGGGGAGCTGTTTTTT. Its translation: CASESRANTGELFF.

This clonotype occurred many times. V is TRBV6-5 and J is TRBJ2-4; D may be TRBD1 (5 bases). This CDR3 is built from 13 residues. Trimming took 4 bases from V and 9 from J, leaving 13 bases between them. Germline V gives CDR1 MNHEY, CDR2 SVGAGI. CDR3 bases: TGTGCCAGCAGTTCCCAGGGATTGAGCATTCAGTACTTC. Translated, it gives CASSSQGLSIQYF.

This clonotype was observed many times. This chain links TRBV5-1 with TRBJ2-5, with 8 bases identical to TRBD2. The V segment lost 0 bases and the J segment 4 bases; nucleotides outside the gene matches: 2. Germline V gives CDR1 SGHRS, CDR2 YFSETQ. The CDR3 spans 14 residues. CDR3 region: CASSLESGGETQYF. CDR3 coding DNA: TGCGCCAGCAGCTTGGAAAGCGGGGGAGAGACCCAGTACTTC.

This clonotype was seen many times. The chain recombines TRBV5-1 with TRBJ1-2; 10 positions match TRBD1. CDR1 SGHRS and CDR2 YFSETQ come from the germline V gene. Trimming cost V 4 bases and J 4 bases; bases outside gene matches: 13. The CDR3 totals 17 residues. The CDR3 here is CASSLDIVTGGGYGYTF. The CDR3 nucleotides are TGCGCCAGCAGCCTTGATATCGTGACAGGGGGCGGCTATGGCTACACCTTC. Drawing the rest from reference TRBV5-1 and TRBJ1-2, the complete variable domain is KAGVTQTPRYLIKTRGQQVTLSCSPISGHRSVSWYQQTPGQGLQFLFEYFSETQRNKGNFPGRFSGRQFSNSRSEMNVSTLELGDSALYLCASSLDIVTGGGYGYTFGSGTRLTVV.

This clonotype came up many times. The V gene is TRBV5-1, the J gene TRBJ2-1; no clear D. Per the germline V gene, CDR1 is SGHRS and CDR2 is YFSETQ. The length of the CDR3 is 17 residues. V lost 4 bases, J lost 7 bases, and 24 bases lay in between. CDR3: CASSPDMSDTLGNEQFF. The CDR3 coding sequence is TGCGCCAGCAGCCCAGATATGTCGGATACTTTAGGGAATGAGCAGTTCTTC.

This chain links TRBV5-4 with TRBJ2-5, with no clear D. The CDR3 has 16 residues. V shed 9 bases and J shed 1 base, with 22 bases lying between them. The V gene's germline CDR1 is SGHNT and CDR2 YYREEE (reference sequence). CDR3 nucleotides: TGTGCCATAAGACGTGGTCGCGGAAGCTCCCAAGAGACCCAGTACTTC. As protein: CAIRRGRGSSQETQYF. Based on the CDR3 plus reference TRBV5-4 and TRBJ2-5, the full variable domain is ETGVTQSPTHLIKTRGQQVTLRCSSQSGHNTVSWYQQALGQGPQFIFQYYREEENGRGNFPPRFSGLQFPNYSSELNVNALELDDSALYLCAIRRGRGSSQETQYFGPGTRLLVL.

The sample holds many counts of this clonotype. The CDR3 sequence: CSAVLGGETQYF. The CDR3 nucleotides are TGCAGTGCAGTACTAGGGGGAGAGACCCAGTACTTC. The chain employs TRBV20-1 and TRBJ2-5; weak D call: TRBD1 (6 bases). This CDR3 region has 12 residues. Germline loops: CDR1 DFQATT, CDR2 SNEGSKA (reference sequence). V lost 6 bases and J lost 4, with 12 bases in between.

This clonotype was found many times. The chain links TRBV20-1 to TRBJ1-6; no clear D. V was trimmed by 5 bases and J by 7 bases, leaving 15 bases between them. This CDR3 spans 14 amino acids. Germline CDR1 reads DFQATT; CDR2 reads SNEGSKA (reference sequence). The CDR3 region has the DNA TGCAGTGCTCGCGAGTCCGGGATAAATTCACCCCTCCACTTT. It specifies CSARESGINSPLHF.

This clonotype was counted at least ten times. The J gene is TRBJ2-7, the V gene TRBV5-1, with TRBD2 identical over 7 bases. The CDR3 is made up of 15 amino acids. The germline V gene has CDR1 SGHRS and CDR2 YFSETQ. V lost 4 bases, J lost 6 bases, and 13 bases stayed unmatched. CDR3 protein: CASSPHRESGIEQYF. CDR3 coding DNA: TGCGCCAGCAGCCCCCATCGGGAGAGCGGGATCGAGCAGTACTTC.

This clonotype came up many times. V is TRBV20-1 and J is TRBJ2-3, with 8 positions matching TRBD1. V trimming: 2 bases; J trimming: 5 bases; junction bases outside the gene matches: 9. The CDR3 covers 15 residues. Germline V gene data show CDR1 as DFQATT and CDR2 as SNEGSKA (reference sequence). The DNA of the CDR3 is TGCAGTGCTAGATGGCCTCAGGGGGCGGGAGATACGCAGTATTTT. This translates into CSARWPQGAGDTQYF.

This chain links TRBV25-1 with TRBJ2-1, with D possibly being TRBD2 (7 bases). The CDR3 loop spans 17 amino acids. The V end lost 2 bases, the J end lost 7 bases, and 21 bases lay between the germline ends. Germline assignment: CDR1 MGHDK and CDR2 SYGVNS. CDR3 bases: TGTGCCAGCAGTGAACCCTCCGAGACTAGGGGGGGAAATGAGCAGTTCTTC. Its protein is CASSEPSETRGGNEQFF. The whole variable domain, filled in from reference TRBV25-1 and TRBJ2-1, reads EADIYQTPRYLVIGTGKKITLECSQTMGHDKMYWYQQDPGMELHLIHYSYGVNSTEKGDLSSESTVSRIRTEHFPLTLESARPSHTSQYLCASSEPSETRGGNEQFFGPGTRLTVL.